The next 32 T cell receptor beta chains were all read from a single sample in a study of PD-1 blockade in classical Hodgkin lymphoma. The table came from immunoSEQ multiplex PCR; TCRdb's copy has only in-frame clones and leaves some out. The data hold over 7,000 clones, with just under 85% observed a single time. No patient escaped relapse after autologous stem cell transplantation, and brentuximab vedotin exposure varied. The material was peripheral blood mononuclear cells (PBMCs), obtained at baseline. These receptors were collected from a human donor with classical Hodgkin lymphoma.

The V gene is TRBV25-1, the J gene TRBJ2-3; D is undetermined. Per the germline V gene, CDR1 is MGHDK and CDR2 is SYGVNS. Trimming left V 3 bases short and J 5 bases short, with 9 bases between. There are 13 residues in the CDR3. The CDR3: CASSEGFVDTQYF. CDR3 nucleotides: TGTGCCAGCAGTGAGGGATTTGTAGATACGCAGTATTTT.

Here the CDR3 reads CASSLSTGREQYF. The CDR3 coding sequence is TGTGCCAGCAGTTTATCCACCGGGAGGGAGCAGTACTTC. V and J are TRBV27 and TRBJ2-7; 7 nucleotides agree with TRBD2. The CDR3 covers 13 residues. The germline V gene encodes CDR1 MNHEY and CDR2 SMNVEV (reference sequence). Trimming cost V 0 bases and J 7 bases; bases outside gene matches: 3.

The chain combines TRBV9 with TRBJ2-6, with a tentative D call TRBD2 (5 bases). V lost 0 bases and J lost 1, with 14 bases in between. Germline CDR1 SGDLS, CDR2 YYNGEE. The CDR3 is 18 residues long. Here the CDR3 reads CASSVGGDSASGANVLTF. The CDR3 nucleotides are TGTGCCAGCAGCGTAGGTGGGGATAGCGCGTCTGGGGCCAACGTCCTGACTTTC. Looking up the rest from reference TRBV9 and TRBJ2-6 gives the full variable domain: DSGVTQTPKHLITATGQRVTLRCSPRSGDLSVYWYQQSLDQGLQFLIQYYNGEERAKGNILERFSAQQFPDLHSELNLSSLELGDSALYFCASSVGGDSASGANVLTFGAGSRLTVL.

The J gene is TRBJ2-1, the V gene TRBV4-3; a possible D gene is TRBD2 (6 bases). The ends were cut back, 0 bases at V and 0 bases at J, with 6 bases in the middle. Germline V gene data show CDR1 as LGHNA and CDR2 as YSLEER. The CDR3 contains 15 residues. The CDR3: CASSQDGSSYNEQFF. The CDR3 bases are TGCGCCAGCAGCCAAGACGGGAGCTCCTACAATGAGCAGTTCTTC.

J is TRBJ1-1 and V is TRBV21-1. TRBV21-1 is noted as a pseudogene. The CDR3 contains 13 residues. DNA for the CDR3: TGTGCCAGCAGCGTTCCAATTCGCACTGAAGCTTTCTTT. Amino acids: CASSVPIRTEAFF.

The V call is TRBV28, the J call TRBJ2-2; the D gene could be TRBD1 or TRBD2 (5 bases each). Trimming cost V 3 bases and J 2 bases, with 10 bases left between them. The CDR3 covers 15 residues. Per germline, CDR1 MDHEN and CDR2 SYDVKM. For the CDR3, the DNA is TGTGCCAGCAGTTTTGGGGACCACAACACCGGGGAGCTGTTTTTT. This translates into CASSFGDHNTGELFF. Complete variable domain (other parts from reference TRBV28 and TRBJ2-2): DVKVTQSSRYLVKRTGEKVFLECVQDMDHENMFWYRQDPGLGLRLIYFSYDVKMKEKGDIPEGYSVSREKKERFSLILESASTNQTSMYLCASSFGDHNTGELFFGEGSRLTVL.

This clone was found a few times. CDR3 coding DNA: TGTGCCAGCAGCTCGGGACTAGCGGGAGCGGAGACCCAGTACTTC. Amino acid sequence: CASSSGLAGAETQYF. The chain has TRBV7-7 and TRBJ2-5; 14 nucleotides line up with TRBD2. Germline V lookup: CDR1 SSHAT, CDR2 FNYEAQ (reference sequence). The CDR3 has 15 amino acids. J was trimmed by 5 bases and V by 4 bases; bases with no gene match: 3. The whole variable domain, remainder taken from reference TRBV7-7 and TRBJ2-5, is GAGVSQSPRYKVTKRGQDVTLRCDPISSHATLYWYQQALGQGPEFLTYFNYEAQPDKSGLPSDRFSAERPEGSISTLTIQRTEQRDSAMYRCASSSGLAGAETQYFGPGTRLLVL.

DNA of the CDR3: TGTGCCAGCTCCGAGACTAGCGGGGGATCCTACGAGCAGTACTTC. Its protein product is CASSETSGGSYEQYF. The rearrangement uses TRBV18 and TRBJ2-7, with TRBD2 matching over 12 bases. Germline V gene lookup returns CDR1 KGHSH and CDR2 LQKENI. Trimming took 6 bases from V and 1 from J; bases not matched to a gene: 4. This CDR3 has 15 residues.

About this clone itself: The same CDR3 also results from other DNA sequences found in this sample. The chain is built from TRBV5-4 and TRBJ2-1; 7 nucleotides match TRBD1. The germline gives CDR1 SGHNT, CDR2 YYREEE (reference sequence). J lost 0 bases, V lost 1 base, and 1 base had no gene match. This CDR3 has 15 residues. The CDR3 DNA is TGTGCCAGCAGCTTGACAGGGGACTCCTACAATGAGCAGTTCTTC. The encoded protein is CASSLTGDSYNEQFF.

The rearrangement links TRBV19 to TRBJ1-2; D remains ambiguous. Deletions cut 3 bases from V and 4 bases from J, with 9 bases between. CDR3 length: 13 residues. Germline values: CDR1 LNHDA, CDR2 SQIVND (reference sequence). The CDR3 region has the DNA TGTGCCAGTAGTATGGGGATTACCTATGGCTACACCTTC. This translates into CASSMGITYGYTF.

The V call is TRBV5-5, the J call TRBJ2-1, with D tentatively TRBD2 (6 bases). The CDR3 is 14 residues long. V gave up 4 bases and J gave up 5 bases, with 13 bases separating them. CDR1 and CDR2 from the germline V gene are SGHKS and YYEKEE (reference sequence). The CDR3 is CASSLGGAHNEQFF. DNA for the CDR3: TGTGCCAGCAGCCTTGGCGGGGCTCACAATGAGCAGTTCTTC.

V and J are TRBV7-8 and TRBJ2-3; D remains ambiguous. The germline V gene has CDR1 SGHVS and CDR2 FQNEAQ. Trimming cost V 6 bases and J 4 bases, with 8 bases left between them. The CDR3 contains 12 residues. CDR3 amino acids: CASSVGSDTQYF. DNA of the CDR3: TGTGCCAGCAGTGTGGGGTCAGATACGCAGTATTTT.

The chain is built from TRBV29-1 and TRBJ2-7; D may be TRBD1 (5 bases). The V gene's germline CDR1 is SQVTM and CDR2 ANQGSEA. With 6 bases removed from V and 0 bases from J, the gap between germline ends came to 15 bases. This CDR3 spans 14 amino acids. The CDR3 spells CSVFDSLSSYEQYF. The CDR3 DNA reads TGCAGCGTCTTCGACAGTTTAAGCTCCTACGAGCAGTACTTC.

The V and J genes are TRBV10-2 and TRBJ2-7, with 9 bases matching TRBD1. The CDR3 consists of 13 residues. Looked up from germline, CDR1 is WSHSY and CDR2 is SAAADI. Trimming at V came to 6 bases and at J to 1 base, leaving 1 base not matched to a gene. In nucleotides, the CDR3 is TGCGCCAGCAGGGGGACAGGGTCCTACGAGCAGTACTTC. Translating gives CASRGTGSYEQYF.

This chain joins TRBV5-5 and TRBJ2-7; TRBD1 matches at 7 bases. CDR3 length: 16 residues. Germline loops: CDR1 SGHKS, CDR2 YYEKEE (reference sequence). Trimming removed 2 bases from V and 7 bases from J; junction bases left unmatched: 15. The CDR3 DNA follows: TGTGCCAGCAGCTTCACCTTTGGACAGGTAGATCGGGAGCAGTACTTC. This sequence encodes CASSFTFGQVDREQYF.

This rearrangement joins TRBV14 to TRBJ2-1, with no clear D. V was shortened by 2 bases and J by 6 bases, with 8 bases between the two germline ends. CDR3 length: 13 residues. Germline CDR1 is SGHDN and CDR2 is FVKESK. Here the CDR3 reads CASSQLLFNEQFF. In DNA, the CDR3 is TGTGCCAGCAGCCAATTGCTCTTCAATGAGCAGTTCTTC.

The chain combines TRBV7-9 with TRBJ1-3; D not certain. Per the germline V gene, CDR1 is SEHNR and CDR2 is FQNEAQ (reference sequence). Trimming left V 5 bases short and J 0 bases short, with 14 bases between. The CDR3 consists of 16 residues. The CDR3 bases are TGTGCCAGCAGCCCAAACTGGATAGTCTCTGGAAACACCATATATTTT. Protein sequence: CASSPNWIVSGNTIYF. Based on the CDR3 plus reference TRBV7-9 and TRBJ1-3, the full variable domain is DTGVSQNPRHKITKRGQNVTFRCDPISEHNRLYWYRQTLGQGPEFLTYFQNEAQLEKSRLLSDRFSAERPKGSFSTLEIQRTEQGDSAMYLCASSPNWIVSGNTIYFGEGSWLTVV.

This rearrangement joins TRBV19 to TRBJ2-1, with 8 positions matching TRBD1. The length of the CDR3 is 20 residues. Germline assignment: CDR1 LNHDA and CDR2 SQIVND (reference sequence). The V gene end was trimmed by 3 bases and the J gene end by 4 bases; junction bases not matched to a gene: 20. The CDR3 nucleotides are TGTGCCAGTAGTATGCCTCGCCGGACAGGGAGCCTCCTCCGTTACAATGAGCAGTTCTTC. Residues: CASSMPRRTGSLLRYNEQFF. Supplemented by reference TRBV19 and TRBJ2-1, the full variable domain reads DGGITQSPKYLFRKEGQNVTLSCEQNLNHDAMYWYRQDPGQGLRLIYYSQIVNDFQKGDIAEGYSVSREKKESFPLTVTSAQKNPTAFYLCASSMPRRTGSLLRYNEQFFGPGTRLTVL.

This clone was observed a handful of times. The chain employs TRBV7-2 and TRBJ1-3; no clear D gene. In germline, CDR1 is SGHTA, CDR2 FQGNSA. The CDR3 extends over 15 amino acids. Trimming pared 3 bases from V and 1 base from J, leaving 10 bases between. The CDR3 nucleotides read TGTGCCAGCAGCTTGGGTCCGGTTTCTGGAAACACCATATATTTT. Amino acid sequence: CASSLGPVSGNTIYF.

With regard to this clone: A far larger clone differs by one base, so this is likely a read error. The CDR3 here is CASRMTGYYGYTF. The CDR3, as DNA: TGTGCCAGTAGAATGACAGGGTACTATGGCTACACCTTC. The chain joins TRBV19 to TRBJ1-2, with 7 nucleotides matching TRBD1. Germline CDR1 is LNHDA and CDR2 is SQIVND (reference sequence). Trimming removed 6 bases from V and 3 bases from J; junction bases left unmatched: 4. This CDR3 spans 13 amino acids.

CDR3 sequence (DNA): TGCGCCAGCAGCTTGGAGGGCACTAGCGGGATGGATACGCAGTATTTT. It translates to CASSLEGTSGMDTQYF. The chain is built from TRBV5-1 and TRBJ2-3, with 10 bases aligning to TRBD2. V lost 0 bases to trimming and J lost 6 bases; unmatched junction nucleotides: 7. Germline V gives CDR1 SGHRS, CDR2 YFSETQ. The CDR3 spans 16 residues.

The chain couples TRBV7-8 to TRBJ2-3; 10 nucleotides align to TRBD2. V lost 1 base and J lost 6; bases outside the gene matches: 4. Germline CDR1 is SGHVS and CDR2 is FQNEAQ. The CDR3 has 15 amino acids. CDR3 DNA: TGTGCCAGCAGCTTAGAGGGACTAGCGTTGGATACGCAGTATTTT. Translation: CASSLEGLALDTQYF.

The V call is TRBV6-1, the J call TRBJ2-7; 10 bases match TRBD2. The germline V gene encodes CDR1 MNHNS and CDR2 SASEGT. This CDR3 has 14 residues. V trimming: 8 bases; J trimming: 3 bases; junction bases outside the gene matches: 7. Written as DNA, the CDR3 is TGTGCCAGCTACGGACTAGCGGCAGGCTACGAGCAGTACTTC. It encodes CASYGLAAGYEQYF.

The J gene is TRBJ2-5, the V gene TRBV5-4, with D perhaps given as TRBD1 or TRBD2 (6 bases each). The CDR3 runs 15 residues. The V gene lost 6 bases and the J gene lost 1 base, with 16 bases spanning the gap. Germline lookup yields CDR1 SGHNT and CDR2 YYREEE (reference sequence). CDR3 amino acids: CASNLPGGFQETQYF. DNA of the CDR3: TGTGCCAGCAACCTCCCCGGGGGCTTCCAAGAGACCCAGTACTTC.

V usage is TRBV11-2 and J usage is TRBJ2-7; no reliable D call. The CDR3 covers 12 residues. Trimming pared 0 bases from V and 8 bases from J, leaving 8 bases between. CDR1 and CDR2 from the germline V gene are SGHAT and FQNNGV. This chain's CDR3 is CASSLEYSQQYF. CDR3 coding DNA: TGTGCCAGCAGCTTAGAGTACTCCCAGCAGTACTTC.

On this clone: A much larger clone is a single base away; this may be a read error. The rearrangement joins TRBV29-1 to TRBJ2-3; TRBD2 matches 8 bases. The CDR3 sequence is 13 residues long. Germline V gene sequence: CDR1 SQVTM, CDR2 ANQGSEA. CDR3 coding DNA: TGCAGCGTGGGGACTAGGAGCACAGATACGCTGTATTTT. Amino acid sequence: CSVGTRSTDTLYF.

The gene calls are TRBV6-5 and TRBJ1-6; D is unclear. The germline V gene has CDR1 MNHEY and CDR2 SVGAGI. The CDR3 is 14 residues long. V was cut by 5 bases and J by 4 bases, with 9 bases left in between. The CDR3 bases are TGTGCCAGCAGTGAATATCCGTATAATTCACCCCTCCACTTT. Amino acid sequence: CASSEYPYNSPLHF.

The chain employs TRBV14 and TRBJ2-5; TRBD2 aligns across 7 bases. Germline V gene lookup returns CDR1 SGHDN and CDR2 FVKESK. Trimming took 6 bases from V and 4 from J; bases not matched to a gene: 11. The CDR3 has 15 amino acids. CDR3 region: CASSDGGTIRETQYF. The CDR3 DNA is TGTGCCAGCAGTGACGGCGGGACTATCCGAGAGACCCAGTACTTC.

This clone was seen once. The V gene is TRBV29-1, the J gene TRBJ2-1; D gene ambiguous. Per germline, CDR1 SQVTM and CDR2 ANQGSEA. V lost 2 bases and J 3 bases, leaving 5 bases between the germline ends. The CDR3 runs to 12 residues. This CDR3 is CSVEKSYNEQFF. CDR3 DNA sequence: TGCAGCGTTGAAAAGAGCTACAATGAGCAGTTCTTC.

The chain couples TRBV7-9 to TRBJ1-2; weak D call: TRBD1 (6 bases). V lost 6 bases, J lost 7 bases, and 18 bases lay in between. From germline, CDR1 is SEHNR and CDR2 FQNEAQ (reference sequence). CDR3 length: 14 amino acids. CDR3 protein: CASRPEKQGFGYTF. The CDR3 bases are TGTGCCAGCAGACCTGAGAAACAGGGTTTTGGCTACACCTTC.

The chain links TRBV19 to TRBJ1-2, with 8 nucleotides matching TRBD1. CDR1 and CDR2 from the germline V gene are LNHDA and SQIVND (reference sequence). CDR3 length: 15 amino acids. Trimming cost V 6 bases and J 4 bases; bases outside gene matches: 10. The CDR3 DNA sequence: TGTGCCAGTAGCCCGGGCGGACAGGGCTTCTATGGCTACACCTTC. As protein: CASSPGGQGFYGYTF. The whole variable domain, filled in from reference TRBV19 and TRBJ1-2, reads DGGITQSPKYLFRKEGQNVTLSCEQNLNHDAMYWYRQDPGQGLRLIYYSQIVNDFQKGDIAEGYSVSREKKESFPLTVTSAQKNPTAFYLCASSPGGQGFYGYTFGSGTRLTVV.

This chain connects TRBV4-2 to TRBJ2-5, with TRBD2 matching 9 bases. Germline V gene sequence: CDR1 LGHNA, CDR2 YNFKEQ. The CDR3 is made up of 16 amino acids. With V trimmed by 4 bases and J by 5 bases, 11 bases remained unmatched. Here the CDR3 DNA reads TGTGCCAGCAGCCCCGGGCGGGGGGGGTTTCGCGAGACCCAGTACTTC. Amino acids: CASSPGRGGFRETQYF.